The clone carrying this T cell receptor beta chain has only a few counts. What it binds is not known. This specimen belongs to a study of identical twins. Study conclusions and caveats: Part of the zero-insertion signal could reflect confounding by invariant MAIT and iNKT cells. With monozygotic twins, out-of-frame TCR alpha sharing exceeded what models estimated.

TCRdb reanalysed the 5' RACE reads using MiXCR and keeps one entry per CDR3 protein. In the table there are roughly 630,000 distinct CDR3 sequences, about 7.6% of which are singletons. Healthy Caucasian donors formed the entire cohort. The CDR3 totals 13 residues. CDR1 and CDR2 from the germline V gene are MGHRA and YSYEKL. Trimming left V 3 bases short and J 1 base short, with 6 bases between. A further study also used this sample, focusing on yellow fever vaccine responses in identical twins.

The clonotype comes from a woman in her late teens or twenties in good health. Sequencing used PBMCs. The J gene is TRBJ1-1, the V gene TRBV4-1; unclear D gene. The chain's CDR3 is CASSHHTNTEAFF. DNA of the CDR3: TGCGCCAGCAGCCACCATACGAACACTGAAGCTTTCTTT.